This T cell receptor beta chain was identified in a study of blood T cell repertoires in COVID-19. On the study more broadly: PBMCs, B-cell-depleted T cells, or T cells provided the cDNA or gDNA that made up the material.

TCRdb keeps only in-frame clones here, not all; method: immunoSEQ multiplex PCR. This sample has approximately 230,000 clones, with approximately 90% found just once. Donors were grouped by their self-reported clinical history. This CDR3 contains 14 residues. CDR1 and CDR2 from the germline V gene are KGHSH and LQKENI. V was clipped by 2 bases and J by 0 bases, with 8 bases between them. Sequences were obtained from PBMCs or T cells enriched from blood (not recorded which). The J gene is TRBJ2-7, the V gene TRBV18; perhaps TRBD1 as D (5 bases). This TCR was recovered from a man aged 18 to 30 who had recovered from COVID-19. The CDR3 loop reads CASSPGASSYEQYF. The CDR3 DNA sequence: TGTGCCAGCTCACCAGGGGCCAGCTCCTACGAGCAGTACTTC.